This T cell receptor (beta chain) was identified during a study of neurological immune-mediated disorders. General study findings and limits: HTLV-1-associated myelopathy led in TCR clonal expansion, while multiple sclerosis ranked lowest, below healthy controls.

Ten or more counts support this clonotype. Its specificity is not known. J gave up 8 bases and V 3 bases, and 7 bases lay outside the gene matches. The CDR3 contains 14 residues. CDR1 SGHDN and CDR2 FVKESK come from the germline V gene. One entry per CDR3 protein results from TCRdb running MiXCR on the 5' RACE reads. This sample has 31,000 or so distinct CDR3 sequences; under 6% occur once, and the top ten carry 20% to 25%. The V and J genes are TRBV14 and TRBJ1-1; 9 positions agree with TRBD1. This TCR came from a man in his late teens or twenties in good health. The sequencing sample was made of PBMCs. The CDR3 nucleotides are TGTGCCAGCAGCCACCGGGACAGGGTAGAAGAAGCTTTCTTT. The encoded protein is CASSHRDRVEEAFF.